The 32 T cell receptor beta chains in this list originate from one sample, sequenced in a study of blood T cell repertoires in COVID-19 (dated by TCRdb to the early 2020s). The library was built by means of the immunoSEQ multiplex PCR assay. TCRdb re-hosts the immuneACCESS table, in-frame sequences only. Its copies lack some clones; in the studies checked, an unresolved V gene accounts for under half of them, and the cause for the rest is not known. This sample is represented by about 250,000 clones; around 85% of them were singletons. The ten largest make up 8.9% of the sample. The sequenced sample was peripheral blood. The receptors originated from a man older than 75 with acute or convalescent COVID-19.

The rearrangement joins TRBV4-2 to TRBJ2-3; the match to TRBD2 covers 7 bases. Germline V gene sequence: CDR1 LGHNA, CDR2 YNFKEQ. The CDR3 totals 15 residues. J lost 7 bases, V lost 4 bases, and 11 bases had no gene match. CDR3 protein: CASSPGQRDGNTQYF. CDR3 coding DNA: TGTGCCAGCAGCCCGGGGCAGCGGGACGGAAATACGCAGTATTTT.

The gene calls are TRBV5-6 and TRBJ2-2; 8 bases map to TRBD1. In germline, CDR1 is SGHDT, CDR2 YYEEEE. Germline trimming cut 0 bases from V and 4 bases from J; bases unmatched to any gene: 14. There are 19 residues in the CDR3. The CDR3 coding sequence is TGTGCCAGCAGCTTGGCGAGGAATTCAGGGGGCTATATCACCGGGGAGCTGTTTTTT. It yields the protein CASSLARNSGGYITGELFF.

The chain combines TRBV20-1 with TRBJ2-7, with D unresolved. Trimming stripped 5 bases from V and 3 bases from J, with 8 bases between. This CDR3 spans 11 amino acids. The germline gives CDR1 DFQATT, CDR2 SNEGSKA (reference sequence). CDR3: CSAFKSYEQYF. CDR3 nucleotides: TGCAGTGCTTTCAAGAGCTACGAGCAGTACTTC.

This chain joins TRBV5-4 and TRBJ2-7; TRBD1 agrees at 8 bases. Trimming took 0 bases from V and 4 from J; bases not matched to a gene: 3. The V gene's germline CDR1 is SGHNT and CDR2 YYREEE (reference sequence). This CDR3 spans 14 amino acids. This chain's CDR3 is CASSLGDRIYEQYF. In DNA, the CDR3 is TGTGCCAGCAGCTTGGGGGACAGGATATACGAGCAGTACTTC.

This rearrangement joins TRBV27 to TRBJ1-2; D is possibly TRBD1 (5 bases). Trimming took 6 bases from V and 2 from J, leaving 13 bases between them. Germline V lookup: CDR1 MNHEY, CDR2 SMNVEV (reference sequence). The CDR3 contains 14 residues. CDR3 DNA sequence: TGTGCCAGCAGCCCACTCTCAGGGAACTATGGCTACACCTTC. Translating gives CASSPLSGNYGYTF.

The J gene is TRBJ2-7, the V gene TRBV7-9; TRBD2 agrees at 11 bases. CDR1 SEHNR and CDR2 FQNEAQ come from the germline V gene (reference sequence). There are 14 residues in the CDR3. Trimming removed 0 bases from V and 7 bases from J; junction bases left unmatched: 2. The CDR3 protein is CASSLAGLAEEQYF. Written as DNA, the CDR3 is TGTGCCAGCAGCTTAGCGGGACTAGCGGAGGAGCAGTACTTC.

With regard to this clone: Other nucleotide sequences in the sample specify the same CDR3. This chain connects TRBV18 to TRBJ1-5; tentative D call: TRBD1 (5 bases). Trimming left V 2 bases short and J 2 bases short, with 7 bases between. The CDR3 is 14 amino acids. CDR1 is KGHSH, CDR2 LQKENI, per germline. The CDR3 nucleotides are TGTGCCAGCTCACCAACGGGGGGCAATCAGCCCCAGCATTTT. Protein sequence: CASSPTGGNQPQHF.

The gene calls are TRBV5-1 and TRBJ2-5; 9 bases align to TRBD1. Trimming took 4 bases from V and 4 from J; bases not matched to a gene: 8. Germline V CDR1 and CDR2: SGHRS, YFSETQ. CDR3 length: 15 residues. For the CDR3, the DNA is TGCGCCAGCAGCGAAGGACAGGGGAGCGGAGAGACCCAGTACTTC. Protein: CASSEGQGSGETQYF.

This chain uses TRBV7-8 with TRBJ1-4, with D possibly being TRBD1 (5 bases). Germline CDR1 is SGHVS and CDR2 is FQNEAQ. V lost 1 base and J 7 bases, leaving 7 bases between the germline ends. CDR3 size: 13 residues. The CDR3 DNA follows: TGTGCCAGCAGCTTAGGGGGCGCTGAAAAACTGTTTTTT. Encoded protein: CASSLGGAEKLFF.

The chain is built from TRBV24-1 and TRBJ1-2; the D is unclear. V was clipped by 12 bases and J by 2 bases, with 15 bases between them. CDR1 is KGHDR and CDR2 is SFDVKD in the germline V gene. The length of the CDR3 is 13 residues. The CDR3 DNA reads as TGTGCCGCATCAGAGGTAGCGAACTATGGCTACACCTTC. Translating gives CAASEVANYGYTF.

The genes are TRBV5-5 and TRBJ2-3; 9 bases map to TRBD2. Germline-derived CDR1 and CDR2 are SGHKS and YYEKEE (reference sequence). V lost 2 bases, J lost 3 bases, and 7 bases stayed unmatched. The CDR3 spans 16 residues. The CDR3: CASSLTGLAYTDTQYF. As DNA, the CDR3 is TGTGCCAGCAGCTTAACCGGACTAGCGTATACAGATACGCAGTATTTT. Looking up the rest from reference TRBV5-5 and TRBJ2-3 gives the full variable domain: DAGVTQSPTHLIKTRGQQVTLRCSPISGHKSVSWYQQVLGQGPQFIFQYYEKEERGRGNFPDRFSARQFPNYSSELNVNALLLGDSALYLCASSLTGLAYTDTQYFGPGTRLTVL.

This clone came up a few times. V usage is TRBV7-2 and J usage is TRBJ2-7; 7 bases line up with TRBD1. The CDR3 spans 15 residues. Germline CDR1 and CDR2: SGHTA and FQGNSA. The junction had 6 bases not matched to a gene; V was cut back by 1 base and J by 3 bases. As DNA, the CDR3 is TGTGCCAGCAGCTTAGGGACAGGTACCCTCTACGAGCAGTACTTC. It yields the protein CASSLGTGTLYEQYF.

The chain carries TRBV7-3 and TRBJ1-2; TRBD1 might be the D (5 bases). CDR1 is SGHTA, CDR2 FQGTGA, per germline. There are 12 residues in the CDR3. V dropped 0 bases and J dropped 7 bases, with 6 bases sitting between them. The CDR3 loop is CASSLTGVGYTF. The DNA for the CDR3 is TGTGCCAGCAGCTTAACAGGGGTTGGCTACACCTTC.

Worth noting for this clone: Other DNA sequences in the same sample also yield this CDR3. The rearrangement joins TRBV7-3 to TRBJ2-3; 10 nucleotides match TRBD2. V dropped 1 base and J dropped 4; count of bases not matched to a gene: 2. Germline CDR1 reads SGHTA; CDR2 reads FQGTGA. The CDR3 has 15 amino acids. The CDR3 DNA reads as TGTGCCAGCAGCTTAAGCCTAGCGGGGGCAGATACGCAGTATTTT. Translation gives CASSLSLAGADTQYF. Based on the CDR3 plus reference TRBV7-3 and TRBJ2-3, the full variable domain is GAGVSQTPSNKVTEKGKYVELRCDPISGHTALYWYRQSLGQGPEFLIYFQGTGAADDSGLPNDRFFAVRPEGSVSTLKIQRTERGDSAVYLCASSLSLAGADTQYFGPGTRLTVL.

Regarding this clone: This same CDR3 is encoded by further DNA sequences in the sample. The rearrangement joins TRBV12-3 or TRBV12-4 to TRBJ2-7; D is perhaps TRBD1 (6 bases). With 4 bases removed from V and 2 bases from J, the gap between germline ends came to 9 bases. The CDR3 consists of 13 residues. The CDR3 region has the DNA TGTGCCAGCAGTTGGGACACTGCCTACGAGCAGTACTTC. Translation: CASSWDTAYEQYF.

This chain links TRBV6-6 with TRBJ2-7, with TRBD2 matching over 9 bases. This CDR3 comprises 16 residues. Germline loops: CDR1 MNHNY, CDR2 SVGAGI (reference sequence). With 0 bases clipped from V and 2 bases from J, the junction kept 5 bases outside the gene matches. CDR3 coding DNA: TGTGCCAGCAGTTACTCGGGGCGGGAGGGCCCCTACGAGCAGTACTTC. Protein sequence: CASSYSGREGPYEQYF.

The chain is built from TRBV6-5 and TRBJ2-5, with D tentatively TRBD2 (5 bases). This CDR3 region has 14 residues. The germline gives CDR1 MNHEY, CDR2 SVGAGI. V dropped 4 bases and J dropped 0 bases, with 9 bases sitting between them. The CDR3 spells CASSFPRDQETQYF. CDR3 nucleotides: TGTGCCAGCAGTTTTCCGCGGGACCAAGAGACCCAGTACTTC.

The table lists this clone with a few counts. This CDR3 reads CASRPASGKLDNEQFF. The CDR3 DNA is TGTGCCAGCAGACCAGCTAGCGGGAAACTGGACAATGAGCAGTTCTTC. V usage is TRBV3-1 (or the pseudogene TRBV3-2) and J usage is TRBJ2-1, with TRBD2 identical over 9 bases. The CDR3 has 16 residues. The ends lost 6 bases at V and 5 bases at J; junction bases unmatched: 11. Per germline, CDR1 LGHDT and CDR2 YNNKEL (reference sequence).

This sequence joins TRBV9 and TRBJ1-5; D is unclear. The ends were cut back, 1 base at V and 3 bases at J, with 11 bases in the middle. Germline lookup yields CDR1 SGDLS and CDR2 YYNGEE. The CDR3 totals 15 residues. Here the CDR3 DNA reads TGTGCCAGCAGCGTATCGGGGATGGACAATCAGCCCCAGCATTTT. As protein: CASSVSGMDNQPQHF. The entire variable domain, with the rest obtained from reference TRBV9 and TRBJ1-5, is as follows: DSGVTQTPKHLITATGQRVTLRCSPRSGDLSVYWYQQSLDQGLQFLIQYYNGEERAKGNILERFSAQQFPDLHSELNLSSLELGDSALYFCASSVSGMDNQPQHFGDGTRLSIL.

J is TRBJ2-7 and V is TRBV11-2; 7 positions match TRBD2. The germline CDR1 and CDR2 sequences are SGHAT and FQNNGV. Trimming removed 2 bases from V and 2 bases from J; junction bases left unmatched: 9. The CDR3 spans 16 residues. CDR3 amino acids: CASSLFPGRFTYEQYF. CDR3 DNA sequence: TGTGCCAGCAGCTTATTCCCCGGGAGGTTCACCTACGAGCAGTACTTC.

The rearrangement joins TRBV11-2 to TRBJ1-6; the D is unclear. Between the trimmed V and J ends, which lost 2 bases and 3 bases, there was a span of 11 bases. Germline V gene data show CDR1 as SGHAT and CDR2 as FQNNGV. The CDR3 covers 16 residues. The CDR3 DNA follows: TGTGCCAGCAGCTTAAGCGCGACGGTCTATAATTCACCCCTCCACTTT. Protein product: CASSLSATVYNSPLHF.

J is TRBJ2-7 and V is TRBV24-1, with 11 bases aligning to TRBD1. The V gene end was trimmed by 8 bases and the J gene end by 2 bases; junction bases not matched to a gene: 4. Germline V gene data show CDR1 as KGHDR and CDR2 as SFDVKD. The CDR3 runs to 14 residues. CDR3 in DNA: TGTGCCACCAATTCGGACAGGGGGCCCTACGAGCAGTACTTC. Its translation is CATNSDRGPYEQYF.

This chain connects TRBV10-3 to TRBJ2-5; a weak D match, TRBD1 (6 bases). CDR1 and CDR2 from the germline V gene are ENHRY and SYGVKD. The V and J ends lost 6 bases and 0 bases respectively, with 11 bases between them. This CDR3 region has 14 residues. The CDR3 DNA follows: TGTGCCATCAGCGGTCGGACAGACCAAGAGACCCAGTACTTC. Protein: CAISGRTDQETQYF.

This clone has a single count. The chain links TRBV7-9 to TRBJ2-1, with 8 bases fitting TRBD2. Germline values: CDR1 SEHNR, CDR2 FQNEAQ (reference sequence). This CDR3 contains 16 residues. Trimming at V came to 9 bases and at J to 3 bases, leaving 13 bases not matched to a gene. The chain's CDR3 is CASRTSSPSGYNEQFF. The CDR3 nucleotides read TGTGCCAGTCGGACTAGCTCCCCGAGCGGCTACAATGAGCAGTTCTTC.

The genes are TRBV14 and TRBJ2-3; possible D gene TRBD2, 5 bases. Germline V gene data show CDR1 as SGHDN and CDR2 as FVKESK. This CDR3 has 16 amino acids. With 4 bases removed from V and 1 base from J, the gap between germline ends came to 15 bases. CDR3 bases: TGTGCCAGCAGCCGATCGGGGTTCCGCGGCACAGATACGCAGTATTTT. Translating it yields CASSRSGFRGTDTQYF.

This clone was picked up one time. This sequence joins TRBV6-5 and TRBJ2-2; the D gene is possibly TRBD1 (6 bases). The germline V gene has CDR1 MNHEY and CDR2 SVGAGI. The V and J ends lost 6 bases and 5 bases respectively, with 16 bases between them. The length of the CDR3 is 15 residues. CDR3 nucleotides: TGTGCCAGCAGCCGCAACAGGGTAGAGACCGGGGAGCTGTTTTTT. Translating gives CASSRNRVETGELFF.

This chain uses TRBV4-1 with TRBJ2-7; D possibly corresponds to TRBD1 (6 bases). Trimming stripped 1 base from V and 2 bases from J, with 9 bases between. The CDR3 contains 14 residues. Germline V lookup: CDR1 MGHRA, CDR2 YSYEKL. For the CDR3, the DNA is TGCGCCAGCAGCCAAGGGGACATAACCTACGAGCAGTACTTC. It is translated as CASSQGDITYEQYF.

This clone was recorded only once. The V and J genes are TRBV7-2 and TRBJ2-3, with TRBD2 as a possible D gene (6 bases). The CDR3 is 15 residues long. The V end was cut by 5 bases, the J end by 2 bases, with 14 bases between. Germline V gives CDR1 SGHTA, CDR2 FQGNSA. The CDR3 bases are TGTGCCAGCAGCCCATCGGGACTTTTCACAGATACGCAGTATTTT. This codes for CASSPSGLFTDTQYF. Full variable domain (outside the CDR3, taken from reference TRBV7-2 and TRBJ2-3): GAGVSQSPSNKVTEKGKDVELRCDPISGHTALYWYRQSLGQGLEFLIYFQGNSAPDKSGLPSDRFSAERTGGSVSTLTIQRTQQEDSAVYLCASSPSGLFTDTQYFGPGTRLTVL.

V gene TRBV6-2 or TRBV6-3 combines with J gene TRBJ1-1; D is possibly TRBD1 (5 bases). Trimming stripped 0 bases from V and 1 base from J, with 9 bases between. Per germline, CDR1 MNHEY and CDR2 SVGEGT. The CDR3 is 15 residues long. This CDR3 is CASSYSQGRNTEAFF. The CDR3 coding sequence is TGTGCCAGCAGTTACTCCCAGGGCCGGAACACTGAAGCTTTCTTT.

The chain uses TRBV18 and TRBJ2-7; 12 bases agree with TRBD1. The CDR3 spans 14 residues. V dropped 4 bases and J dropped 7; count of bases not matched to a gene: 5. Germline lookup yields CDR1 KGHSH and CDR2 LQKENI. In DNA, the CDR3 is TGTGCCAGCTCACAGGGACAGGGGGCGAAAGAGCAGTACTTC. Translated, it gives CASSQGQGAKEQYF.

This chain connects TRBV14 to TRBJ2-7; 7 nucleotides align to TRBD2. There are 12 residues in the CDR3. The V segment lost 0 bases and the J segment 11 bases; nucleotides outside the gene matches: 4. Germline V gene sequence: CDR1 SGHDN, CDR2 FVKESK. Here the CDR3 reads CASSQDWGGKYF. The DNA of the CDR3 is TGTGCCAGCAGCCAAGATTGGGGAGGGAAGTACTTC.

The chain carries TRBV28 and TRBJ1-2; 10 positions agree with TRBD1. Germline CDR1 reads MDHEN; CDR2 reads SYDVKM. CDR3 size: 17 residues. Trimming removed 4 bases from V and 2 bases from J; junction bases left unmatched: 10. In DNA form, the CDR3 reads TGTGCCAGCAGTTCCTCCCCGGGACAGGGGAGAAACTATGGCTACACCTTC. As protein: CASSSSPGQGRNYGYTF.